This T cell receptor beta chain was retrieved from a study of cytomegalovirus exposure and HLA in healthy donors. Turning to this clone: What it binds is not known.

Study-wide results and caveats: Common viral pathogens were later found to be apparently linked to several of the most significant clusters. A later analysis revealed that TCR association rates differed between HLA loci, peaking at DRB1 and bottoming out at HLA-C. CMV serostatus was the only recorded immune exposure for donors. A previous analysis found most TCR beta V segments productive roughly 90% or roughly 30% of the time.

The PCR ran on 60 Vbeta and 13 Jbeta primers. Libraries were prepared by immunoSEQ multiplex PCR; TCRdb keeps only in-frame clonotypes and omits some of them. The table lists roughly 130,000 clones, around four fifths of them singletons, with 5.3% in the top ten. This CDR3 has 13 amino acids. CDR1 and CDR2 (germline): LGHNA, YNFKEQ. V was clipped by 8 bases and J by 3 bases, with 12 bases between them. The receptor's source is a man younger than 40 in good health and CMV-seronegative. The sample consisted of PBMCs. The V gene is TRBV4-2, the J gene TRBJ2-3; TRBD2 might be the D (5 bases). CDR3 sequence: CASSWELTDTQYF. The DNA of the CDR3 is TGTGCCAGCTCCTGGGAGTTGACAGATACGCAGTATTTT.